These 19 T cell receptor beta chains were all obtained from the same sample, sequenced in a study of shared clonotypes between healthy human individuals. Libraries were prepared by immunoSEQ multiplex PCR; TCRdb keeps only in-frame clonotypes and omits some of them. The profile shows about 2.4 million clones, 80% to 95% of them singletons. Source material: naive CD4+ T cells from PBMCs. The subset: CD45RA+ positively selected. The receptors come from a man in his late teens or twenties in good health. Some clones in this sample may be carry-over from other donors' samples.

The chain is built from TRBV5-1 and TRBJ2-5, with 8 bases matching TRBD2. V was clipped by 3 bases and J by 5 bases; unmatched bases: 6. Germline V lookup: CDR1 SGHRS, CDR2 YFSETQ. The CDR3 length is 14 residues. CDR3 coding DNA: TGCGCCAGCAGCTCATTAGCGGGATTGGAGACCCAGTACTTC. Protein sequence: CASSSLAGLETQYF.

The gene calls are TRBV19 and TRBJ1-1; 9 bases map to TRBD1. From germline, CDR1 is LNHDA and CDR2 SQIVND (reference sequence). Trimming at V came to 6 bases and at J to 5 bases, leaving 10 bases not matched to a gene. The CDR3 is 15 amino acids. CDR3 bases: TGTGCCAGTAGCCGGGGACAGGGAAGAAGGACTGAAGCTTTCTTT. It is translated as CASSRGQGRRTEAFF.

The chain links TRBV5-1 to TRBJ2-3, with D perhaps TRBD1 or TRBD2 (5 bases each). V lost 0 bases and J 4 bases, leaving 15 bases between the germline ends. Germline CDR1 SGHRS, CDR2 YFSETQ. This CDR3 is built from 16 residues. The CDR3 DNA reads TGCGCCAGCAGCTTGGCTAGGGGACCCACTTCAGATACGCAGTATTTT. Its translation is CASSLARGPTSDTQYF.

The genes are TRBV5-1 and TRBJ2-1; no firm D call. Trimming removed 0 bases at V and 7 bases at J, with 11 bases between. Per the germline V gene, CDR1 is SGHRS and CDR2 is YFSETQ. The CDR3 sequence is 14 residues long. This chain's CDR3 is CASSLVSDVNEQFF. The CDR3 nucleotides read TGCGCCAGCAGCTTGGTGTCGGACGTAAATGAGCAGTTCTTC.

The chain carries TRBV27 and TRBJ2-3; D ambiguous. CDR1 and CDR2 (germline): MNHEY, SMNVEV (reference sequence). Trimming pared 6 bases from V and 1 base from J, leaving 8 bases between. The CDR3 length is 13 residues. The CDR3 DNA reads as TGTGCCAGCAGAAACAGACGCACAGATACGCAGTATTTT. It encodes CASRNRRTDTQYF.

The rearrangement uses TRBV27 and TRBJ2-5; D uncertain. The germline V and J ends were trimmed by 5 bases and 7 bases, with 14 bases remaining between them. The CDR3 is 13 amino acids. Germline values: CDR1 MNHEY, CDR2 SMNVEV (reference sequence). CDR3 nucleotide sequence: TGTGCCAGCAGTCCAGGCTACAAGGGGACCCAGTACTTC. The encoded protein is CASSPGYKGTQYF.

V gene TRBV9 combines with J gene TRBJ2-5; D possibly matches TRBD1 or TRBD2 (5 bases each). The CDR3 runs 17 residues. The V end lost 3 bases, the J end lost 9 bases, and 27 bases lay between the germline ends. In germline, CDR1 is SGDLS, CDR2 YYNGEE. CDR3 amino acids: CASSETPGTYPPLPQYF. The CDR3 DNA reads TGTGCCAGCAGCGAAACACCCGGGACGTATCCCCCCTTGCCCCAGTACTTC.

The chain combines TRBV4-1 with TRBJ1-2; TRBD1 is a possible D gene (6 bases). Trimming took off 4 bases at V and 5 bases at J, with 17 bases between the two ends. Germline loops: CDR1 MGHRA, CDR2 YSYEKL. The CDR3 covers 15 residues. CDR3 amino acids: CASSRNRVTSYGYTF. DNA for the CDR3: TGCGCCAGCAGCCGAAACAGGGTAACATCGTATGGCTACACCTTC.

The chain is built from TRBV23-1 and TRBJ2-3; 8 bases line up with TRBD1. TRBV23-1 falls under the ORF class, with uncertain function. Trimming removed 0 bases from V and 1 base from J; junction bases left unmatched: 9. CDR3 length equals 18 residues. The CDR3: CASSQSAVGQDRTDTQYF. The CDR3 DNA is TGCGCCAGCAGTCAATCTGCGGTGGGACAGGACCGCACAGATACGCAGTATTTT.

The CDR3 DNA is TGTGCCAGTAGGGACAGGGGTGCCACCGGGGAGCTGTTTTTT. Translated: CASRDRGATGELFF. The gene calls are TRBV19 and TRBJ2-2; 9 positions match TRBD1. CDR3 length: 14 residues. Per the germline V gene, CDR1 is LNHDA and CDR2 is SQIVND (reference sequence). V gave up 6 bases and J gave up 4 bases; unmatched junction bases: 3.

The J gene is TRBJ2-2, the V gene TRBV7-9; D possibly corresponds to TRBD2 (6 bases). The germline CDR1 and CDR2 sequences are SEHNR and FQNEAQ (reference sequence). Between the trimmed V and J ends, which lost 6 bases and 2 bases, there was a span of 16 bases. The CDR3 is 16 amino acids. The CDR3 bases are TGTGCCAGCAGGCCTCAGGGCGGGGAAAACACCGGGGAGCTGTTTTTT. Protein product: CASRPQGGENTGELFF.

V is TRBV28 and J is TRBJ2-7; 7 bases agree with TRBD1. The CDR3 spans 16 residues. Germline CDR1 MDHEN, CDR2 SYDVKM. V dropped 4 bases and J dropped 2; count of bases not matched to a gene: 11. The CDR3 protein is CASSSTTGPATYEQYF. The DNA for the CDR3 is TGTGCCAGCAGTTCCACGACAGGGCCCGCTACCTACGAGCAGTACTTC.

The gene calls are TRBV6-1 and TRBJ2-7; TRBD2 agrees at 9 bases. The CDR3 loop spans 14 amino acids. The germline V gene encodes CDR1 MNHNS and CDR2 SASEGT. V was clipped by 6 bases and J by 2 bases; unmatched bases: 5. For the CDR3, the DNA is TGTGCCAGCAGATCGCGGGAGGGCCCCTACGAGCAGTACTTC. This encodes CASRSREGPYEQYF.

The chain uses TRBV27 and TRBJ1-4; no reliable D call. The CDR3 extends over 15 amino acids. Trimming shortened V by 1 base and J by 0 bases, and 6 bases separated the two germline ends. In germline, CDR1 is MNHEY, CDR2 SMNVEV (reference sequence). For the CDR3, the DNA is TGTGCCAGCAGTTTATTCGGCACAACTAATGAAAAACTGTTTTTT. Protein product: CASSLFGTTNEKLFF.

CDR3 sequence (DNA): TGTGCCAGCGCCGGGGACCGGTGCGGCTACGAGCAGTACTTC. This encodes CASAGDRCGYEQYF. The chain uses TRBV21-1 and TRBJ2-7. TRBV21-1 is a documented pseudogene. The CDR3 loop spans 14 amino acids.

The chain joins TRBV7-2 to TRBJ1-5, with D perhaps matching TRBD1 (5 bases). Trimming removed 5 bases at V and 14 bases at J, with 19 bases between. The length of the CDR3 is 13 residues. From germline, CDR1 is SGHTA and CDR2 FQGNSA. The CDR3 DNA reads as TGTGCCAGCAGCCCCCGCAGTGGATTAGGGGAGCATTTT. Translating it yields CASSPRSGLGEHF.

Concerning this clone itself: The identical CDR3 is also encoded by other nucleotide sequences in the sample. The DNA for the CDR3 is TGTGCCAGCAGCGTCGGGGCTAGCGGGTACACAGATACGCAGTATTTT. Translated: CASSVGASGYTDTQYF. V usage is TRBV9 and J usage is TRBJ2-3; 8 nucleotides line up with TRBD2. The V gene end was trimmed by 2 bases and the J gene end by 2 bases; junction bases not matched to a gene: 7. This CDR3 is built from 16 residues. Germline CDR1 SGDLS, CDR2 YYNGEE.

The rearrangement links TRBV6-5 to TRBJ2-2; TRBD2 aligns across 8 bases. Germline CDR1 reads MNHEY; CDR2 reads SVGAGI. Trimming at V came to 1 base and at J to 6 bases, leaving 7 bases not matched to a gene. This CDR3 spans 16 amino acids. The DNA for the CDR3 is TGTGCCAGCAGTTACTACACGGGAGGGCCGTCCGGGGAGCTGTTTTTT. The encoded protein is CASSYYTGGPSGELFF.

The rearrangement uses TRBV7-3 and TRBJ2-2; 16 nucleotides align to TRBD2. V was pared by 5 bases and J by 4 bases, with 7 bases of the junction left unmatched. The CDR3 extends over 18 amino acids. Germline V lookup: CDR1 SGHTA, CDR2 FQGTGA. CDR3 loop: CASSPGTSGRDGTGELFF. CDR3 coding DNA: TGTGCCAGCAGCCCTGGGACTAGCGGGAGGGATGGCACCGGGGAGCTGTTTTTT.